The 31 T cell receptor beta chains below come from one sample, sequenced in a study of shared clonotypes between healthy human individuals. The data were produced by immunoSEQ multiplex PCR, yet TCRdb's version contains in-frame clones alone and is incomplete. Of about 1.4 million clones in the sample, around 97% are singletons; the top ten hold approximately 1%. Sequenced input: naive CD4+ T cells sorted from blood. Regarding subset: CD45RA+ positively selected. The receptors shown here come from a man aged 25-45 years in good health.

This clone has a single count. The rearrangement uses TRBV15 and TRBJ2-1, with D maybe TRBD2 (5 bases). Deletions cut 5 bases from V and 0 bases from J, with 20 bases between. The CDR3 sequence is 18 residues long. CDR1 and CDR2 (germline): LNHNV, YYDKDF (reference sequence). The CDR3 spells CATSGLVGRSSSYNEQFF. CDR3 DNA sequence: TGTGCCACCAGCGGACTGGTCGGACGGTCGAGCTCCTACAATGAGCAGTTCTTC.

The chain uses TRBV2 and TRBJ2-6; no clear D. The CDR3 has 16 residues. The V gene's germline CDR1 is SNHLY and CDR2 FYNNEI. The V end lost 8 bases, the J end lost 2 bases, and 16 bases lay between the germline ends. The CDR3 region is CASYKGLGTGANVLTF. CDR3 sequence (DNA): TGTGCCAGCTATAAAGGGTTGGGGACTGGGGCCAACGTCCTGACTTTC.

CDR3 residues: CASSPQPSMRLAKNIQYF. The CDR3 DNA reads TGCGCCAGCAGCCCCCAACCGAGCATGCGGCTAGCCAAAAACATTCAGTACTTC. V is TRBV5-1 and J is TRBJ2-4; D not certain. Germline V gene lookup returns CDR1 SGHRS and CDR2 YFSETQ. The CDR3 covers 18 residues. V lost 4 bases, J lost 0 bases, and 20 bases lay in between.

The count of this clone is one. CDR3 bases: TGTGCCAGCAGCGTAGCTGGGCAGGGCCATCAGCCCCAGCATTTT. Translation gives CASSVAGQGHQPQHF. The J gene is TRBJ1-5, the V gene TRBV9; possible D gene TRBD1, 5 bases. The germline V and J ends were trimmed by 0 bases and 5 bases, with 12 bases remaining between them. From germline, CDR1 is SGDLS and CDR2 YYNGEE. The CDR3 loop spans 15 amino acids. The whole variable domain, remainder taken from reference TRBV9 and TRBJ1-5, is DSGVTQTPKHLITATGQRVTLRCSPRSGDLSVYWYQQSLDQGLQFLIQYYNGEERAKGNILERFSAQQFPDLHSELNLSSLELGDSALYFCASSVAGQGHQPQHFGDGTRLSIL.

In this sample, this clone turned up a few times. The CDR3 spells CASSPLAGGPYNEQFF. CDR3 sequence (DNA): TGTGCCAGCAGCCCGTTAGCGGGAGGACCTTACAATGAGCAGTTCTTC. The chain combines TRBV7-3 with TRBJ2-1; 10 bases match TRBD2. The germline V gene encodes CDR1 SGHTA and CDR2 FQGTGA. The CDR3 is made up of 16 amino acids. V was clipped by 5 bases and J by 4 bases; unmatched bases: 8.

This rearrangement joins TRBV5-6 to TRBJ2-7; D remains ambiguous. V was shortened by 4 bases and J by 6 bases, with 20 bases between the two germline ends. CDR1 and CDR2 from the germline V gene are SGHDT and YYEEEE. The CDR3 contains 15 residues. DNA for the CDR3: TGTGCCAGCAGCCCGGCTCTAGGAACAAGGCTCGAGCAGTACTTC. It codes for CASSPALGTRLEQYF.

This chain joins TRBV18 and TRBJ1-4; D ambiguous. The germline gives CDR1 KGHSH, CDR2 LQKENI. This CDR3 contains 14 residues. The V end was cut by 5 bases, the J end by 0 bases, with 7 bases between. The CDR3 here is CASSTTATNEKLFF. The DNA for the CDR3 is TGTGCCAGCTCAACAACAGCAACTAATGAAAAACTGTTTTTT.

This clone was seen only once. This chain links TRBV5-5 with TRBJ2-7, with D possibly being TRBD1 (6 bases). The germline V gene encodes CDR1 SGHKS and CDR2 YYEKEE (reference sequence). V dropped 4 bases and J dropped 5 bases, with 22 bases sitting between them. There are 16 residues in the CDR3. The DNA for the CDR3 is TGTGCCAGCAGCCTACAGACAGTGGGGACAAGGGACGAGCAGTACTTC. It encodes CASSLQTVGTRDEQYF.

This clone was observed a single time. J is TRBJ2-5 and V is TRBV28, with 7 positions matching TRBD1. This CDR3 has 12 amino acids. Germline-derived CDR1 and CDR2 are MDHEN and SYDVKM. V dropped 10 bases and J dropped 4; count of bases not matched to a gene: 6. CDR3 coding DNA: TGTGCCACCACGAGGGGGCTAGAGACCCAGTACTTC. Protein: CATTRGLETQYF.

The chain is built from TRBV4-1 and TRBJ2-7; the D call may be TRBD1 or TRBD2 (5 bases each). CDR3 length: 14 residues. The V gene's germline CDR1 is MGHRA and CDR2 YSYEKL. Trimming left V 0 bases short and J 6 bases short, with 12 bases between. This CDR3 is CASSQEQAAGEQYF. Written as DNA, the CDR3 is TGCGCCAGCAGCCAAGAACAGGCGGCGGGCGAGCAGTACTTC.

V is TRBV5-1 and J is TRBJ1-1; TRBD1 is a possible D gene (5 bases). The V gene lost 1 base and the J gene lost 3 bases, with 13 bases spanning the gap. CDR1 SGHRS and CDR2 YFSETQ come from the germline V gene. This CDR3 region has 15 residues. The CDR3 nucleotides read TGCGCCAGCAGCTTGATTGGGGCGCGGGACACTGAAGCTTTCTTT. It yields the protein CASSLIGARDTEAFF.

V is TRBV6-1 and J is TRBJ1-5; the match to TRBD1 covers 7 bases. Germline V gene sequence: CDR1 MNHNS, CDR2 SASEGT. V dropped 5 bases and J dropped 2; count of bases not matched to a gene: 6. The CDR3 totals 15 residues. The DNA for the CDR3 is TGTGCCAGCAGTCCGGACAGGAGCCGCAATCAGCCCCAGCATTTT. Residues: CASSPDRSRNQPQHF.

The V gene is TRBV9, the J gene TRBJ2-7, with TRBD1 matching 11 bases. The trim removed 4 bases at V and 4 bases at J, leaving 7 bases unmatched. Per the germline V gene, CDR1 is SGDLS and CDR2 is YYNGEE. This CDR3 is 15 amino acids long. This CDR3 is CASSFGQGAEYEQYF. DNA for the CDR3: TGTGCCAGCAGCTTCGGACAGGGGGCCGAGTACGAGCAGTACTTC.

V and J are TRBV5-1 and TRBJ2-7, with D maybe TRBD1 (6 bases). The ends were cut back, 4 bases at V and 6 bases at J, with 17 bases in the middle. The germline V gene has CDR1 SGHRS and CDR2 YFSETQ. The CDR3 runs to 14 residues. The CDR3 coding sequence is TGCGCCAGCAGCCGCGTAGGGGGTCCCGGCGAGCAGTACTTC. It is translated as CASSRVGGPGEQYF.

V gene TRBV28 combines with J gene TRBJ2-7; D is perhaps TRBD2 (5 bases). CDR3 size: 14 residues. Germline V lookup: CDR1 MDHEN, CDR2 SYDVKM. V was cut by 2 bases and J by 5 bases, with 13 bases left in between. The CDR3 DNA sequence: TGTGCCAGCAGTTTAAGGCCCGCGAGGGACGAGCAGTACTTC. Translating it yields CASSLRPARDEQYF.

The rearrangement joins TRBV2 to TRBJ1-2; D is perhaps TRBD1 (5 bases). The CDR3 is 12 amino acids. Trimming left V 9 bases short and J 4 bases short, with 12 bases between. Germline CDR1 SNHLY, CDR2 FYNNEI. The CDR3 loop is CASRDSLYGYTF. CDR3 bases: TGTGCCAGTAGAGACAGCCTCTATGGCTACACCTTC.

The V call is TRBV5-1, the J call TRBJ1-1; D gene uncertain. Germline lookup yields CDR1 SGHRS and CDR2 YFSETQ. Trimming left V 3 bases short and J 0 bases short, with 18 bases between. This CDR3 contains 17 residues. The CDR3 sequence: CASSSGDTVRMNTEAFF. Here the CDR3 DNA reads TGCGCCAGCAGCTCTGGCGACACAGTAAGAATGAACACTGAAGCTTTCTTT.

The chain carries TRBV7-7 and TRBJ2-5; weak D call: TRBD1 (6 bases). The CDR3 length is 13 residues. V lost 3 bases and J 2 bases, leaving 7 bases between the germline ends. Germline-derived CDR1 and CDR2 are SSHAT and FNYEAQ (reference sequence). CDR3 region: CASSLDSQETQYF. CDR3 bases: TGTGCCAGCAGCTTGGACAGTCAAGAGACCCAGTACTTC.

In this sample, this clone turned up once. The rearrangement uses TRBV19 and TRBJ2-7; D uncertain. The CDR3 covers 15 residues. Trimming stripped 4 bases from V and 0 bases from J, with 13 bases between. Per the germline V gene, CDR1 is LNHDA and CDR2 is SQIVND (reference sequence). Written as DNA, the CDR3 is TGTGCCAGTAGTAAGTATTCAGCTGCCTCCTACGAGCAGTACTTC. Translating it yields CASSKYSAASYEQYF.

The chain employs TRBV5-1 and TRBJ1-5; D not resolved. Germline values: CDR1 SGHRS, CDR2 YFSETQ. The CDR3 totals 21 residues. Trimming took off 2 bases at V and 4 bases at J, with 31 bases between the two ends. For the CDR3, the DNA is TGCGCCAGCAGCTTCATGCATAGGACGAGATCCATCCGAGAAAGTAATCAGCCCCAGCATTTT. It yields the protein CASSFMHRTRSIRESNQPQHF.

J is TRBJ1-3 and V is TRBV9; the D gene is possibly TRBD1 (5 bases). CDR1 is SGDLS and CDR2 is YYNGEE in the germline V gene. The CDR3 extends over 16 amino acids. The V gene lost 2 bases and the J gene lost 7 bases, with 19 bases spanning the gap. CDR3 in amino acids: CASSVSTGFAGNTIYF. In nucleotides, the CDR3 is TGTGCCAGCAGCGTCTCCACAGGTTTCGCGGGTAACACCATATATTTT.

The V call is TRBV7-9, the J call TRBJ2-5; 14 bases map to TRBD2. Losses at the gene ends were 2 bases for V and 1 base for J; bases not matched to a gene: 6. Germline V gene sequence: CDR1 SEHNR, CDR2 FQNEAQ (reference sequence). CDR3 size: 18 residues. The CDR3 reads CASSLPKGLAGVQETQYF. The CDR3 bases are TGTGCCAGCAGCTTACCAAAGGGACTAGCGGGAGTCCAAGAGACCCAGTACTTC.

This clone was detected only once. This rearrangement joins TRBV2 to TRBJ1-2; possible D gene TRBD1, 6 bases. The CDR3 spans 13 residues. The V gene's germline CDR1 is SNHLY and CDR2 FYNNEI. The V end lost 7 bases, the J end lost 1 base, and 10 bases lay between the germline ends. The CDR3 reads CASTQDSNYGYTF. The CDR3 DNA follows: TGTGCCAGCACCCAGGACAGTAACTATGGCTACACCTTC.

Here the CDR3 DNA reads TGTGCCAGCAGCATCCACTCTAGCGGGAGGGGCCCCGGGGGGGAGCTGTTTTTT. Protein: CASSIHSSGRGPGGELFF. The chain joins TRBV9 to TRBJ2-2; 12 bases agree with TRBD2. Germline V gene sequence: CDR1 SGDLS, CDR2 YYNGEE. The V segment lost 4 bases and the J segment 8 bases; nucleotides outside the gene matches: 15. The CDR3 sequence is 18 residues long. Full variable domain (outside the CDR3, taken from reference TRBV9 and TRBJ2-2): DSGVTQTPKHLITATGQRVTLRCSPRSGDLSVYWYQQSLDQGLQFLIQYYNGEERAKGNILERFSAQQFPDLHSELNLSSLELGDSALYFCASSIHSSGRGPGGELFFGEGSRLTVL.

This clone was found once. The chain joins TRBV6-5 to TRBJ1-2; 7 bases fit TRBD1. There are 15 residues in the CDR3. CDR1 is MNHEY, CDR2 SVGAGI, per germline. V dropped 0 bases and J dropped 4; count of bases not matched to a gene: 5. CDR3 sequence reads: CASSYSDRVTYGYTF. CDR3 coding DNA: TGTGCCAGCAGTTACTCAGACAGGGTCACCTATGGCTACACCTTC.

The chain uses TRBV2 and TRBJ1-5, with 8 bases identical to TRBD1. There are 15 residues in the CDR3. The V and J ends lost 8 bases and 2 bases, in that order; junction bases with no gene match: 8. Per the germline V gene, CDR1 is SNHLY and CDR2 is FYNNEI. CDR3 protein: CASGGRGQGNQPQHF. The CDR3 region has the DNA TGTGCCAGCGGGGGTCGGGGACAGGGCAATCAGCCCCAGCATTTT.

The CDR3 here is CASSQVLDAVAYEQYF. The CDR3, as DNA: TGCGCCAGCAGCCAAGTGCTCGATGCCGTGGCCTACGAGCAGTACTTC. The rearrangement links TRBV4-1 to TRBJ2-7; D remains unclear. Germline V gives CDR1 MGHRA, CDR2 YSYEKL. V lost 1 base and J 2 bases, leaving 15 bases between the germline ends. The CDR3 totals 16 residues.

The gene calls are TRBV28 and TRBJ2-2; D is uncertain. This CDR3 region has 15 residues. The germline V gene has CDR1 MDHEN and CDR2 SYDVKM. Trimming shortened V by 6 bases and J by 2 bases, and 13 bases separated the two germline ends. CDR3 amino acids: CASRAQNFNTGELFF. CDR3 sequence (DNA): TGTGCCAGCAGAGCACAGAACTTTAACACCGGGGAGCTGTTTTTT.

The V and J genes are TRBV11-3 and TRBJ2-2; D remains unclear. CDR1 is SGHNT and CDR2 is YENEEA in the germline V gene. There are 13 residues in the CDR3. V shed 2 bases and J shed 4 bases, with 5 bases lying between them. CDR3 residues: CASSLQITGELFF. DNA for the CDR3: TGTGCCAGCAGCTTACAGATCACCGGGGAGCTGTTTTTT.

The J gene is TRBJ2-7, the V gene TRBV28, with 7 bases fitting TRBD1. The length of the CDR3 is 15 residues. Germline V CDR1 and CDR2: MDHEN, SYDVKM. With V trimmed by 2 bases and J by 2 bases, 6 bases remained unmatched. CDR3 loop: CASSLNRGATYEQYF. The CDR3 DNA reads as TGTGCCAGCAGTTTAAACAGGGGCGCCACCTACGAGCAGTACTTC.

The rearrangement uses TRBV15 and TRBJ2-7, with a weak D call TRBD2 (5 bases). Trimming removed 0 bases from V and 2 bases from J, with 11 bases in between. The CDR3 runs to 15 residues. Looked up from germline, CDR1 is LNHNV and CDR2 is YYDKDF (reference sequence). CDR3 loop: CATSREPAEAYEQYF. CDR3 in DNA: TGTGCCACCAGCAGAGAGCCAGCGGAGGCCTACGAGCAGTACTTC.